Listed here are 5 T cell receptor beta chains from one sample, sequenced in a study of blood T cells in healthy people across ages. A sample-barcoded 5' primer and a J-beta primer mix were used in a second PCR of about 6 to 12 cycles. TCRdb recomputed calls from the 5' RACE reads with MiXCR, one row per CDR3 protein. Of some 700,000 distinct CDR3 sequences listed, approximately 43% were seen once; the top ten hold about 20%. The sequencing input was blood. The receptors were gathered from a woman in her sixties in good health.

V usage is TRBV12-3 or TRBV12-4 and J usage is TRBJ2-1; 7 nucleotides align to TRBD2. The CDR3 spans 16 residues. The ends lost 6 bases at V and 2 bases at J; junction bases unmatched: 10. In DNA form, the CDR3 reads TGTGCCAGCAGCCCCCGGATGAGCGGGGCCTACAATGAGCAGTTCTTC. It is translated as CASSPRMSGAYNEQFF.

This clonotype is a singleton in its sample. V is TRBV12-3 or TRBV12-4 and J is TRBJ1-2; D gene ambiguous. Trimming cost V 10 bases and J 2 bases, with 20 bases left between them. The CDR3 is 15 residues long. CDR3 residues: CANQTLLRLNYGYTF. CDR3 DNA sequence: TGTGCCAACCAGACCTTACTACGCTTAAACTATGGCTACACCTTC.

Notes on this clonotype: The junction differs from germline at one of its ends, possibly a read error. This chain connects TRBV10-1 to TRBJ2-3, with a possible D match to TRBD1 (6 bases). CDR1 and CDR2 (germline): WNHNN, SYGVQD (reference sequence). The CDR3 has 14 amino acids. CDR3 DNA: TGCGCCAACAGTGACGGGACATTCACAGATACGCAGTATTTT. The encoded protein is CANSDGTFTDTQYF.

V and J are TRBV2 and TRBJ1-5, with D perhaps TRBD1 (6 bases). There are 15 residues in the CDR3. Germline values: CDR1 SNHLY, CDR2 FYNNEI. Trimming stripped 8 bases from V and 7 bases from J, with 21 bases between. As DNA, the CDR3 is TGTGCCAGCTTTCTCGGACAGCCTACAATCCAGCCCCAGCATTTT. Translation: CASFLGQPTIQPQHF. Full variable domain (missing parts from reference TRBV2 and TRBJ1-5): EPEVTQTPSHQVTQMGQEVILRCVPISNHLYFYWYRQILGQKVEFLVSFYNNEISEKSEIFDDQFSVERPDGSNFTLKIRSTKLEDSAMYFCASFLGQPTIQPQHFGDGTRLSIL.

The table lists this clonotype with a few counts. This chain's CDR3 is CASSPPDSFDTQYF. The CDR3 DNA follows: TGCGCCAGCAGCCCCCCGGACAGTTTCGATACGCAGTATTTT. The chain couples TRBV5-1 to TRBJ2-3; perhaps TRBD1 as D (6 bases). This CDR3 spans 14 amino acids. Germline V gene sequence: CDR1 SGHRS, CDR2 YFSETQ. The germline V and J ends were trimmed by 4 bases and 6 bases, with 15 bases remaining between them.